One T cell receptor (beta chain) is described in this entry. Its antigen is as yet unknown. Healthy individuals who donated bone marrow served as the donors. Whereas donors were nominally healthy upon sampling, unrecorded immune exposures were probable. Germline CDR1 reads MNHEY; CDR2 reads SVGAGI. V lost 10 bases, J lost 2 bases, and 12 bases lay in between. There are 13 residues in the CDR3. This sample is part of a study of cytomegalovirus exposure and HLA in healthy donors. Study-level findings and limits: Three of the chains that were CMV-associated were confirmed in vitro to be specific for CMV antigens.

The PCR was carried out with 60 Vbeta primers and 13 Jbeta primers. This table comes from immunoSEQ multiplex PCR, and its TCRdb copy is limited to in-frame clones, with some not included. The specimen's table records roughly 90,000 clones. Sequencing was carried out using PBMCs. The TCR was taken from a middle-aged man in good health and CMV-seropositive. V gene TRBV6-5 combines with J gene TRBJ1-5; D not certain. CDR3 in DNA: TGTGCCACCACCCCCCCGGGCAATCAGCCCCAGCATTTT. It is translated as CATTPPGNQPQHF.